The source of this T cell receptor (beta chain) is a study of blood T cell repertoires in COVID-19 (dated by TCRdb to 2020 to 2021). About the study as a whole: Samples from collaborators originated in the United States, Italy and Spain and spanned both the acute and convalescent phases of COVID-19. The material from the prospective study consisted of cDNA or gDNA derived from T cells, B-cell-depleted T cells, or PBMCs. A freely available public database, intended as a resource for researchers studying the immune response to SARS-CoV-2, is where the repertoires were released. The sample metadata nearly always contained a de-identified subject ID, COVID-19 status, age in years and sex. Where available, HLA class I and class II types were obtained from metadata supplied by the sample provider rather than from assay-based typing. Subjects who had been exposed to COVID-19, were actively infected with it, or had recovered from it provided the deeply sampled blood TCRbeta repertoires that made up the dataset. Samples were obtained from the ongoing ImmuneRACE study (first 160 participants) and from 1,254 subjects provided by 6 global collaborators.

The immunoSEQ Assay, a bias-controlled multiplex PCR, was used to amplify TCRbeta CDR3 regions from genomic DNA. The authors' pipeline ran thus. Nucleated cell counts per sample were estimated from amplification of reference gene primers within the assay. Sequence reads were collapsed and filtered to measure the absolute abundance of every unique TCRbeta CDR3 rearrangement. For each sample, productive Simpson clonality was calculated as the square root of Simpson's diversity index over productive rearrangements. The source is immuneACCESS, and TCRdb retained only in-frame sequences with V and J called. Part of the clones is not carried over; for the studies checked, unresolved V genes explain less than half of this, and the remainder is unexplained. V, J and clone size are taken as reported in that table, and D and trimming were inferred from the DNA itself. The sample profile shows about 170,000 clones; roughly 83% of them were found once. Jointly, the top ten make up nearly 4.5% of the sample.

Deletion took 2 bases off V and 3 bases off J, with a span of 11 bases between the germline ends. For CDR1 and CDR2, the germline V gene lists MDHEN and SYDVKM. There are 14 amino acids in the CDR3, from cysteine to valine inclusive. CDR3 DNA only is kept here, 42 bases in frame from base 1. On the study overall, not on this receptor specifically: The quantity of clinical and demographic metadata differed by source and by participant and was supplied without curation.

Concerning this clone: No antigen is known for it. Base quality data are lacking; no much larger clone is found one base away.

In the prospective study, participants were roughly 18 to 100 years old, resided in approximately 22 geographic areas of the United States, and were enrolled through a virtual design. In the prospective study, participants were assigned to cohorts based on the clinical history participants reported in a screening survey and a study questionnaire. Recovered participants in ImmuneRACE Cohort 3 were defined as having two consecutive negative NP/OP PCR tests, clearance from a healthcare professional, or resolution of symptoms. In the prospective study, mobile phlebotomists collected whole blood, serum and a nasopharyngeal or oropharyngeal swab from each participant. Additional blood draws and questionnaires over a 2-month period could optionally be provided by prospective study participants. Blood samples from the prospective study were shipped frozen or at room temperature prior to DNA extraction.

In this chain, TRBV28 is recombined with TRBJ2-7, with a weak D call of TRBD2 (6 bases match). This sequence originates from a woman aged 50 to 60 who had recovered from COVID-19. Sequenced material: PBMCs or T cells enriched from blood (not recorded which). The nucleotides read TGTGCCAGCAGTTTAGGGTGGGGAGGCTACGAGCAGTACGTC. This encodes CASSLGWGGYEQYV.